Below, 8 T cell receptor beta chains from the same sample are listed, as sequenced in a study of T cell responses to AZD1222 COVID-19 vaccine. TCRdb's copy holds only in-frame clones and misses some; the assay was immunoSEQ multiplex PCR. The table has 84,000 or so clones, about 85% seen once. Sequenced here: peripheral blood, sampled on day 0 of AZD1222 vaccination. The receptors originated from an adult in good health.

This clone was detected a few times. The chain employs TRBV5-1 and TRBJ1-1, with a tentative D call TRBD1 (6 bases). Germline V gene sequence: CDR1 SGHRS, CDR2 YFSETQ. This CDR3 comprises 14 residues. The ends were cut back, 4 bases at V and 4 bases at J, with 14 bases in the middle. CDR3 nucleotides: TGCGCCAGCAGCATATTACAGGGAGGCACTGAAGCTTTCTTT. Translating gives CASSILQGGTEAFF.

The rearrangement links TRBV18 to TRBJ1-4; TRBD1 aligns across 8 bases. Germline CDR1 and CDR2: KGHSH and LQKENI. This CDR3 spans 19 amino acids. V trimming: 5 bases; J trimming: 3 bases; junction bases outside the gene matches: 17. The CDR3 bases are TGTGCCAGCTCAACAGAATCGGACAGGGAAATCTCGGCTAATGAAAAACTGTTTTTT. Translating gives CASSTESDREISANEKLFF.

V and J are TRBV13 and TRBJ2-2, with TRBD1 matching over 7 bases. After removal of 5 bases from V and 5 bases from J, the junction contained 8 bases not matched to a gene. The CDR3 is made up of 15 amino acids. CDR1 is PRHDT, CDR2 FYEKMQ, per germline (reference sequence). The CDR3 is CASSPGQRVTGELFF. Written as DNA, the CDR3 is TGTGCCAGCAGCCCGGGACAGAGAGTGACCGGGGAGCTGTTTTTT.

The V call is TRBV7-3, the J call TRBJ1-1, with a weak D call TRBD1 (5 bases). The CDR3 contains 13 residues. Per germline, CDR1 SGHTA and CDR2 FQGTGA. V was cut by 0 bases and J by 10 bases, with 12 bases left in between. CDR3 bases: TGTGCCAGCAGCTTAACGGGCAGGGAGGCAGCTTTCTTT. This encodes CASSLTGREAAFF. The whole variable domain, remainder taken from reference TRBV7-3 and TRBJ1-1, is GAGVSQTPSNKVTEKGKYVELRCDPISGHTALYWYRQSLGQGPEFLIYFQGTGAADDSGLPNDRFFAVRPEGSVSTLKIQRTERGDSAVYLCASSLTGREAAFFGQGTRLTVV.

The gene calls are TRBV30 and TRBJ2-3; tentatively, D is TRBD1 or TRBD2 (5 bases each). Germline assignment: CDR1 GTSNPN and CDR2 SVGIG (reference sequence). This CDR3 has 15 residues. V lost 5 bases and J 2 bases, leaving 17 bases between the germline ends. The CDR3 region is CAWGFGGAFTDTQYF. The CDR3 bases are TGTGCCTGGGGCTTTGGGGGTGCGTTCACAGATACGCAGTATTTT.

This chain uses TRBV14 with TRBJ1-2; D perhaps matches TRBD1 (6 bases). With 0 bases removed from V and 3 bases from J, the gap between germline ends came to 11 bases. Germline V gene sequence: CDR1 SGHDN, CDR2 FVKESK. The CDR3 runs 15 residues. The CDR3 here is CASSQDRGQHYGYTF. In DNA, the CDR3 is TGTGCCAGCAGCCAAGACCGGGGGCAGCACTATGGCTACACCTTC.

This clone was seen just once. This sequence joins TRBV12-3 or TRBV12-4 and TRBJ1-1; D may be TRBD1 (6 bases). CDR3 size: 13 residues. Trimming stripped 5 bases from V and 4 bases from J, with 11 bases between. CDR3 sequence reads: CASSETGSTEAFF. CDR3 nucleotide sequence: TGTGCCAGCAGTGAAACAGGGTCCACTGAAGCTTTCTTT.

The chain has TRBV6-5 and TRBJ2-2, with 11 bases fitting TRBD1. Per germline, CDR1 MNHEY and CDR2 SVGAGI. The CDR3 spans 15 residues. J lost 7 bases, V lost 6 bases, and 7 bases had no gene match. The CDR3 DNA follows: TGTGCCAGCAGAGCCGGGACAGGGGGTTACGGGGAGCTGTTTTTT. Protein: CASRAGTGGYGELFF.